This entry describes one T cell receptor (beta chain). These data originate in a study of T cells of healthy individuals. J lost 2 bases, V lost 4 bases, and 10 bases had no gene match. This CDR3 region has 19 residues. CDR1 is MNHEY, CDR2 SVGEGT, per germline. TCRdb itself ran the 5' RACE reads through MiXCR, one entry per CDR3 protein. Among more than 85,000 distinct CDR3 sequences listed, about 16% were seen once. The gene calls are TRBV6-2 or TRBV6-3 and TRBJ2-3, with 15 nucleotides matching TRBD2. This TCR was sampled from a human donor in good health. The CDR3 loop reads CASSSRGLAGGHLTDTQYF. CDR3 bases: TGTGCCAGCAGTTCCCGAGGACTAGCGGGGGGGCACCTCACAGATACGCAGTATTTT.